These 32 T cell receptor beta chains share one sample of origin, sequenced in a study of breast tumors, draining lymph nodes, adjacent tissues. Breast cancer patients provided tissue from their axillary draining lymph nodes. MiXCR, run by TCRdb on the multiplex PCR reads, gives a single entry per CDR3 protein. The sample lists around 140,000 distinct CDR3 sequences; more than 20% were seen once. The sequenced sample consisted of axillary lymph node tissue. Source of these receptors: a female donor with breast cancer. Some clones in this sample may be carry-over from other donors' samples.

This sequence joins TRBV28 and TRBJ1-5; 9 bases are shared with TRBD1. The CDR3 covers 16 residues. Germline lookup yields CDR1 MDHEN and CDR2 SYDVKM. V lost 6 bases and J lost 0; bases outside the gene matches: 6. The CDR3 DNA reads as TGTGCCAGCAGCAAAGGGACAGGGTATAGCAATCAGCCCCAGCATTTT. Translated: CASSKGTGYSNQPQHF. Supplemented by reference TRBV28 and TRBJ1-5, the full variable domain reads DVKVTQSSRYLVKRTGEKVFLECVQDMDHENMFWYRQDPGLGLRLIYFSYDVKMKEKGDIPEGYSVSREKKERFSLILESASTNQTSMYLCASSKGTGYSNQPQHFGDGTRLSIL.

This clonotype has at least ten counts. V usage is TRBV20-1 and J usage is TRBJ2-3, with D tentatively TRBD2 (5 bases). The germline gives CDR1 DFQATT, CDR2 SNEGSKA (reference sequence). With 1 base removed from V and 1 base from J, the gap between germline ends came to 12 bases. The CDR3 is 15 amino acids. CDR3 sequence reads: CSARAMMRGTDTQYF. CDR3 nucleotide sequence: TGCAGTGCTAGAGCTATGATGAGGGGCACAGATACGCAGTATTTT.

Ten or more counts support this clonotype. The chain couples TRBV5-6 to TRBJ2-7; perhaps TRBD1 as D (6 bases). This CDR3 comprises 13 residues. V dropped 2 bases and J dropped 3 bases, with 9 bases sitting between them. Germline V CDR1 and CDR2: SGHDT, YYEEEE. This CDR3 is CASSLTGIYEQYF. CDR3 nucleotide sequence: TGTGCCAGCAGCTTAACAGGGATCTACGAGCAGTACTTC.

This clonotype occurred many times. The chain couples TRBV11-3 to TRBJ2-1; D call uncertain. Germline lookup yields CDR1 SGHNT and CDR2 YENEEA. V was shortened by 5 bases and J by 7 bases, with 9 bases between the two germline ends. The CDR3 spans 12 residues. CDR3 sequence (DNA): TGTGCCAGCAGCCAAGGTGGGAATGAGCAGTTCTTC. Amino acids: CASSQGGNEQFF.

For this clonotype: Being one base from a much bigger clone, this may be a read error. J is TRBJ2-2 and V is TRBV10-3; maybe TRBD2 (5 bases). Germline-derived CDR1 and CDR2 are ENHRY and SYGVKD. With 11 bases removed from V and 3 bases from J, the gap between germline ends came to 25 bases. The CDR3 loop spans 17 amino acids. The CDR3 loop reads CAVKVGSGTAYTGELFF. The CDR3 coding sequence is TGTGCCGTCAAGGTCGGGTCGGGAACAGCCTACACCGGGGAGCTGTTTTTT.

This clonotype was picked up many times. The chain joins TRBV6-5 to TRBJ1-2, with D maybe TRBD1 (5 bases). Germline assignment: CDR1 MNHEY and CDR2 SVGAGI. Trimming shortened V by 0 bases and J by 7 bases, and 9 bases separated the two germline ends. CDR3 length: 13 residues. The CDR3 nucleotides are TGTGCCAGCAGTTACTCCGGGGGTAGTGGCTACACCTTC. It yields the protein CASSYSGGSGYTF.

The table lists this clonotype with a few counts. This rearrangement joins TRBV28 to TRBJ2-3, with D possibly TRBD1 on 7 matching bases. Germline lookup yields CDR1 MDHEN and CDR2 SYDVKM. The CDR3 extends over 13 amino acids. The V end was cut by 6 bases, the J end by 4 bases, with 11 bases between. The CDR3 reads CASSLRGADTQYF. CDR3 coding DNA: TGTGCCAGCAGCCTCAGGGGGGCAGATACGCAGTATTTT.

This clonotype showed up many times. This chain's CDR3 is CASSLVTASTDTQYF. The CDR3 nucleotides read TGCGCCAGCAGCTTGGTGACTGCAAGCACAGATACGCAGTATTTT. The rearrangement links TRBV5-1 to TRBJ2-3; no clear D. Trimming left V 0 bases short and J 0 bases short, with 8 bases between. Germline V CDR1 and CDR2: SGHRS, YFSETQ. This CDR3 region has 15 residues.

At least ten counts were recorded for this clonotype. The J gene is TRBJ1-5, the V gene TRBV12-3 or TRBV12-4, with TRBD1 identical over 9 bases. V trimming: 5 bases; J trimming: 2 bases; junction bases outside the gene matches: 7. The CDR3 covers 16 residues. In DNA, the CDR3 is TGTGCCAGCAGTAATCACAGGGGGCCTGGCAATCAGCCCCAGCATTTT. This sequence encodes CASSNHRGPGNQPQHF.

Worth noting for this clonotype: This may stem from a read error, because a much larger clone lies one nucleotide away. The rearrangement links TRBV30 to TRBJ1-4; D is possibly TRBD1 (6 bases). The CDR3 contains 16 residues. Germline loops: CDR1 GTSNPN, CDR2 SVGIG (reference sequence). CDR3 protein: CAWRRTVDRTNEKLLF. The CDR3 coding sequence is TGTGCCTGGAGGAGGACAGTGGATCGGACTAATGAAAAACTGCTTTTT.

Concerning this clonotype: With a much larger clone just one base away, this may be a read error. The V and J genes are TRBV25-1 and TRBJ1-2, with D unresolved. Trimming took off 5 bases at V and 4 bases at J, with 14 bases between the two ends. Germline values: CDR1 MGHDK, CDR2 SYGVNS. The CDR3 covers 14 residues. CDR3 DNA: TGTGCCAGCAGTAGCGGGGAGGCGAGCTATGGCTACACCTTC. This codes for CASSSGEASYGYTF.

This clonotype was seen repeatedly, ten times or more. CDR3 loop: CSARRGSLGGYTF. Here the CDR3 DNA reads TGCAGTGCTAGAAGGGGCAGCCTGGGAGGCTACACCTTC. V and J are TRBV20-1 and TRBJ1-2; perhaps TRBD1 as D (5 bases). V lost 2 bases and J lost 8, with 15 bases in between. Germline V gene data show CDR1 as DFQATT and CDR2 as SNEGSKA (reference sequence). The CDR3 is 13 residues long.

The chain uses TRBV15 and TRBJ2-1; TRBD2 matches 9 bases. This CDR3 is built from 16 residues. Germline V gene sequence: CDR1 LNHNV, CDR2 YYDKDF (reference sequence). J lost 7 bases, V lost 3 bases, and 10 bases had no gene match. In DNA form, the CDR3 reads TGTGCCACCAGCAGTGAGGGCGGGAGGGCGGTGAATGAGCAGTTCTTC. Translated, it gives CATSSEGGRAVNEQFF.

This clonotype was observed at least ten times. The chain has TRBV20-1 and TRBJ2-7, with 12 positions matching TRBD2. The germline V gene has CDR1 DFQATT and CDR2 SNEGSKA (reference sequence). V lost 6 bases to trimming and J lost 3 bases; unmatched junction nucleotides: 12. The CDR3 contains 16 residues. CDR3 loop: CSALSSGRGIDYEQYF. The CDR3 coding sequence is TGCAGTGCCCTTTCTAGCGGGAGGGGGATAGACTACGAGCAGTACTTC.

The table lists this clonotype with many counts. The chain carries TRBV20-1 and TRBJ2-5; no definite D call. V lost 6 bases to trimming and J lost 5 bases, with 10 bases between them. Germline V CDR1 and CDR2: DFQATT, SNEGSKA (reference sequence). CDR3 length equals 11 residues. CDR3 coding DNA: TGCAGTGCCCTGTTGGGGGAGACCCAGTACTTC. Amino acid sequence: CSALLGETQYF.

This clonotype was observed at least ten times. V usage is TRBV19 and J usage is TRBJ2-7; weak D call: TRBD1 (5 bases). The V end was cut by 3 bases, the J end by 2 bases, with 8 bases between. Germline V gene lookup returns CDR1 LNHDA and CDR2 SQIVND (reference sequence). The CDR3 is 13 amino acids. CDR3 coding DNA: TGTGCCAGTAGTATGGACAACACCTACGAGCAGTACTTC. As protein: CASSMDNTYEQYF.

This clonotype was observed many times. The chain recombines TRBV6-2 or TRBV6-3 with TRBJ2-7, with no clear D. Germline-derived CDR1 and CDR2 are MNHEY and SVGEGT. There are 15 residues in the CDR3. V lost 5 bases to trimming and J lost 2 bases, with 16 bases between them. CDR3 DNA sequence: TGTGCCAGCAGTATAGGCGGTTTTGACACCTACGAGCAGTACTTC. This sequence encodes CASSIGGFDTYEQYF.

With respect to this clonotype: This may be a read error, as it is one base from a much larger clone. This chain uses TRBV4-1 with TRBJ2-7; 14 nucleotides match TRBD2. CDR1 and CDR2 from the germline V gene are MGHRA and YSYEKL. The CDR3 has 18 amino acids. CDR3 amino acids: CAGSQGSGLAGDLYEQYF. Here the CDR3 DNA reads TGCGCCGGCAGCCAAGGTTCGGGACTAGCGGGAGATCTATACGAGCAGTACTTC.

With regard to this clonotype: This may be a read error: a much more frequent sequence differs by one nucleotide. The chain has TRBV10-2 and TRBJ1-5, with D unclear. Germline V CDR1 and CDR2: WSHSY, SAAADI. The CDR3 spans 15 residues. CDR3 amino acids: CASGETPQAPQPQHF. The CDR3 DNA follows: TGCGCCAGCGGTGAAACACCCCAGGCACCCCAGCCCCAGCATTTT.

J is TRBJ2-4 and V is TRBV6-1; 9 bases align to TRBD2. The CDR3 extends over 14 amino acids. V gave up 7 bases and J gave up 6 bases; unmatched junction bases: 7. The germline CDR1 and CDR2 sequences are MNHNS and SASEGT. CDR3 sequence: CASTPGTSPNIQYF. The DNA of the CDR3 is TGTGCCAGCACTCCGGGGACTAGCCCAAACATTCAGTACTTC.

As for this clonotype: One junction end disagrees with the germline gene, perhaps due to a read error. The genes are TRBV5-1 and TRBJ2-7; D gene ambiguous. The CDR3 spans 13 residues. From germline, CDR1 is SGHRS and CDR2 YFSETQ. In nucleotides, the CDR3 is TGCGCCAACAGCTTGACGGCTACCTACGAGCAGAACTTC. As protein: CANSLTATYEQNF.

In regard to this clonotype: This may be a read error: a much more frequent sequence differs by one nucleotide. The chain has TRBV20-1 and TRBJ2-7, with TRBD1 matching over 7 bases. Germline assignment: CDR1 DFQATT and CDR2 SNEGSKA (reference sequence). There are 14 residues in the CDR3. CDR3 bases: TGCGGTGCTGGATCGACAGGGAACTCCTACGAGCAGTACTTC. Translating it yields CGAGSTGNSYEQYF.

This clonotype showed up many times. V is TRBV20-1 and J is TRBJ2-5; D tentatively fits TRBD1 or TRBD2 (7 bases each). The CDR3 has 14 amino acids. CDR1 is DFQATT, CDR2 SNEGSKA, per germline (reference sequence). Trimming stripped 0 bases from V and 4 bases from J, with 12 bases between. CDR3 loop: CSARDARGGETQYF. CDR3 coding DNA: TGCAGTGCTAGAGACGCCAGGGGGGGAGAGACCCAGTACTTC.

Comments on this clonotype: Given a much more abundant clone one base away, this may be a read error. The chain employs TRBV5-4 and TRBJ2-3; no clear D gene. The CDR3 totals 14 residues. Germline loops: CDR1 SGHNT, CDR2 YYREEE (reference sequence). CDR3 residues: CASSLVGGADTRYF. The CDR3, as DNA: TGTGCCAGCAGCTTGGTTGGTGGAGCCGATACGCGGTATTTT.

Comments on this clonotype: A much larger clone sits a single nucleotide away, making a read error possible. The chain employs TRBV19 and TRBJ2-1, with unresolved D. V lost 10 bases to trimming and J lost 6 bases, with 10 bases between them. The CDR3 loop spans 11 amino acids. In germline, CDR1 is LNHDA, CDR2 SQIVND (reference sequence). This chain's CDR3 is CATSGFNEQFF. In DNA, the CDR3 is TGTGCCACCTCCGGGTTCAATGAGCAGTTCTTC.

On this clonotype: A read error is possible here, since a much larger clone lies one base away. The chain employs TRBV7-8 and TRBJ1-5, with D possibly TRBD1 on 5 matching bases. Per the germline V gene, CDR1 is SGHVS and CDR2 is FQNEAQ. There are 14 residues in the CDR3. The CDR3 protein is CVSSLVLGVQPQHF. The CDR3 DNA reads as TGTGTCAGCAGCTTAGTGCTGGGGGTCCAGCCCCAGCATTTT.

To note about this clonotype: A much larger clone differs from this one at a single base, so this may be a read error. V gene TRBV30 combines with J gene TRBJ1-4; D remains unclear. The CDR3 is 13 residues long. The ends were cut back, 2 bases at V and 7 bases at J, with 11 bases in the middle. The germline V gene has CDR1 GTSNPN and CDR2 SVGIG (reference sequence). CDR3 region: CAWSQQLSEKLFF. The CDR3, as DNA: TGTGCCTGGAGTCAACAGCTTAGTGAAAAACTGTTTTTT.

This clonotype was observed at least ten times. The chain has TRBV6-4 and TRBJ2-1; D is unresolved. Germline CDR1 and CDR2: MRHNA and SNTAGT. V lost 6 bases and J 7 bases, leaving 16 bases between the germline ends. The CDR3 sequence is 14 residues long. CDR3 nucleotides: TGTGCCAGCAGCGCCCCAGACTCCTTTAATGAGCAGTTCTTC. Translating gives CASSAPDSFNEQFF.

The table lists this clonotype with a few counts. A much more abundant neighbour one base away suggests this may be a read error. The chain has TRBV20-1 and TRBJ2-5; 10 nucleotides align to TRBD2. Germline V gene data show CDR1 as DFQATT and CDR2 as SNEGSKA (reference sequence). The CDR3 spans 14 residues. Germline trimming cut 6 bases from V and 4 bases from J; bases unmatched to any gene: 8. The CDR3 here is CSAKEVAGGETQYF. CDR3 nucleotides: TGCAGTGCCAAAGAGGTAGCGGGGGGAGAGACCCAGTACTTC.

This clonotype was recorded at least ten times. The CDR3 protein is CASSLGQTGNTIYF. The CDR3 region has the DNA TGCGCCAGCAGCTTGGGACAGACTGGAAACACCATATATTTT. This chain connects TRBV5-1 to TRBJ1-3, with D maybe TRBD1 (5 bases). The CDR3 is 14 residues long. V gave up 0 bases and J gave up 2 bases, with 6 bases separating them. Germline V gives CDR1 SGHRS, CDR2 YFSETQ.

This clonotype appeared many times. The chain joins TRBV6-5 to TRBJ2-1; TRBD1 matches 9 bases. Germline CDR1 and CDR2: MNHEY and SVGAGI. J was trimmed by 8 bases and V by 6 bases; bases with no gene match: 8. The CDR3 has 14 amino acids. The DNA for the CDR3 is TGTGCCAGCAGCCGCAAGGGACAGGGACATGAGCAGTTCTTC. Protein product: CASSRKGQGHEQFF.

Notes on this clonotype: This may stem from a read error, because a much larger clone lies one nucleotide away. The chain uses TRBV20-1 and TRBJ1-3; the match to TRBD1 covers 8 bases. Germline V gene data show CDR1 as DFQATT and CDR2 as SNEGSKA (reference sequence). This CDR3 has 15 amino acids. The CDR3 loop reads CSGRQYRGTGNTIYF. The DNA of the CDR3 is TGCAGTGGTAGACAGTACAGGGGGACTGGAAACACCATATATTTT.